This TCR beta chain was captured in a study of T cells in Graves' hyperthyroidism and ophthalmopathy. RNA transcripts served as the template for amplifying TCR beta CDR3 regions. The HTBI primer set served for first-round RT-PCR of the TCR CDR3. Using its own MiXCR run on the multiplex PCR reads, TCRdb lists one record per CDR3 protein. This table holds approximately 610,000 distinct CDR3 sequences, roughly 14% found once. Study-wide results and limits: Among thyroid clonotypes expanded above 0.001, most also appeared in blood. Ophthalmopathy, which appeared later, was predicted by the model a median around 6.9 months before onset.

The V and J ends lost 5 bases and 11 bases respectively, with 16 bases between them. Germline lookup yields CDR1 SGHAT and CDR2 FQNNGV. The length of the CDR3 is 13 residues. A NOSPECS grade of at least 4, a Clinical Activity Score of at least 3 and duration under 3 months were recorded in ophthalmopathy patients. This clonotype was detected ten times or more. Its antigen is unknown. The chain recombines TRBV11-2 with TRBJ1-5; D uncertain. The sequence was obtained from a middle-aged woman with Graves' ophthalmopathy. The sequenced material came from blood. CDR3 in amino acids: CASSPRPRVTQHF. The CDR3 DNA is TGTGCCAGCAGCCCCCGGCCACGAGTGACCCAGCATTTT.